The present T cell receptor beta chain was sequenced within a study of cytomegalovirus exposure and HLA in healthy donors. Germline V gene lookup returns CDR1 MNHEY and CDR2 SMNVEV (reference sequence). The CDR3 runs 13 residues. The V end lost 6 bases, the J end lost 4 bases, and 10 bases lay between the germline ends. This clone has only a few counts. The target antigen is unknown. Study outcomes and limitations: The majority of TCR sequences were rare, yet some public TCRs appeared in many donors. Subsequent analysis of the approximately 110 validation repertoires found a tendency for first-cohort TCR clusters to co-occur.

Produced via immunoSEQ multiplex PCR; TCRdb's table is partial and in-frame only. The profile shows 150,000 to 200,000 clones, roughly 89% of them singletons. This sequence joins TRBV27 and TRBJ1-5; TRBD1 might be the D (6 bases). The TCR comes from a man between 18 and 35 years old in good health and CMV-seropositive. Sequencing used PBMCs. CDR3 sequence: CASRRGQNQPQHF. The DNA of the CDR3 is TGTGCCAGCAGACGAGGACAGAATCAGCCCCAGCATTTT.